Presented here are 30 T cell receptor beta chains from one specimen sequenced in a study of control samples from healthy donors and cancer patients. Clones were read by immunoSEQ multiplex PCR, and TCRdb kept only the in-frame ones, dropping some. The table has approximately 150,000 clones, about 90% seen once. Material: blood. The origin of the receptors is a man aged 18 to 29 in good health.

This chain joins TRBV6-4 and TRBJ2-3, with 14 bases identical to TRBD2. CDR3 length: 20 amino acids. V shed 0 bases and J 0 bases; nucleotides not matched to a gene: 8. Germline CDR1 reads MRHNA; CDR2 reads SNTAGT. In nucleotides, the CDR3 is TGTGCCAGCAGTGACTCGAAAGGACTAGCGGGGGGTGCTAGCACAGATACGCAGTATTTT. It codes for CASSDSKGLAGGASTDTQYF.

The chain uses TRBV7-2 and TRBJ1-5; D remains unclear. Germline V gene data show CDR1 as SGHTA and CDR2 as FQGNSA. This CDR3 is built from 15 residues. V was pared by 5 bases and J by 3 bases, with 14 bases between. The chain's CDR3 is CASSQTAINNQPQHF. CDR3 DNA sequence: TGTGCCAGCAGCCAAACAGCGATCAACAATCAGCCCCAGCATTTT.

This chain links TRBV7-8 with TRBJ2-3, with D tentatively TRBD2 (5 bases). There are 16 residues in the CDR3. Trimming shortened V by 1 base and J by 1 base, and 12 bases separated the two germline ends. Germline CDR1 SGHVS, CDR2 FQNEAQ. CDR3 nucleotides: TGTGCCAGCAGCTTAGTAGGAGGATTTGGCACAGATACGCAGTATTTT. It is translated as CASSLVGGFGTDTQYF.

This chain uses TRBV10-3 with TRBJ2-5; the match to TRBD2 covers 9 bases. CDR1 is ENHRY, CDR2 SYGVKD, per germline. The CDR3 extends over 15 amino acids. Unmatched junction bases numbered 7, after V lost 4 bases and J lost 4 bases. CDR3 DNA sequence: TGTGCCATCAGTGGCAGCGGGGGGTACGGAGAGACCCAGTACTTC. As protein: CAISGSGGYGETQYF.

The chain has TRBV6-1 and TRBJ2-7, with D possibly matching TRBD2 (5 bases). The germline CDR1 and CDR2 sequences are MNHNS and SASEGT. The CDR3 loop spans 15 amino acids. V lost 1 base and J lost 2, with 12 bases in between. The chain's CDR3 is CASSEDRTPTYEQYF. In DNA, the CDR3 is TGTGCCAGCAGTGAAGATCGGACTCCGACCTACGAGCAGTACTTC.

CDR3 region: CATSMWDSRNTIYF. CDR3 in DNA: TGTGCCACCAGCATGTGGGACAGCCGAAACACCATATATTTT. The gene calls are TRBV15 and TRBJ1-3; 7 positions match TRBD1. This CDR3 is built from 14 residues. With V trimmed by 4 bases and J by 5 bases, 5 bases remained unmatched. CDR1 is LNHNV, CDR2 YYDKDF, per germline (reference sequence).

V is TRBV6-2 or TRBV6-3 and J is TRBJ1-4; weak D call: TRBD1 (6 bases). The CDR3 totals 13 residues. V shed 6 bases and J shed 8 bases, with 13 bases lying between them. Germline CDR1 is MNHEY and CDR2 is SVGEGT. The CDR3 coding sequence is TGTGCCAGCAGCGGGGGCTACAACGAAAAACTGTTTTTT. Its translation: CASSGGYNEKLFF.

The chain has TRBV5-1 and TRBJ2-7; the match to TRBD2 covers 13 bases. J was trimmed by 7 bases and V by 4 bases; bases with no gene match: 8. The CDR3 is 15 residues long. Per germline, CDR1 SGHRS and CDR2 YFSETQ. CDR3 loop: CASSPGLAGEMEQYF. The DNA for the CDR3 is TGCGCCAGCAGCCCCGGACTAGCGGGGGAGATGGAGCAGTACTTC.

V gene TRBV6-4 combines with J gene TRBJ2-1, with TRBD2 matching over 8 bases. The CDR3 covers 15 residues. CDR1 and CDR2 from the germline V gene are MRHNA and SNTAGT. Losses at the gene ends were 2 bases for V and 6 bases for J; bases not matched to a gene: 6. The CDR3 sequence: CASSDGSGATNEQFF. The CDR3, as DNA: TGTGCCAGCAGTGACGGTAGCGGGGCTACCAATGAGCAGTTCTTC.

This clone is a singleton in its sample. The chain couples TRBV28 to TRBJ2-7; tentatively, D is TRBD2 (5 bases). This CDR3 contains 16 residues. Germline CDR1 is MDHEN and CDR2 is SYDVKM. V lost 1 base and J 0 bases, leaving 13 bases between the germline ends. For the CDR3, the DNA is TGTGCCAGCAGTTTATCCCGGGAAAGGAGCTCCTACGAGCAGTACTTC. Its protein product is CASSLSRERSSYEQYF. The full variable domain, in which reference TRBV28 and TRBJ2-7 provide the parts outside the CDR3, is DVKVTQSSRYLVKRTGEKVFLECVQDMDHENMFWYRQDPGLGLRLIYFSYDVKMKEKGDIPEGYSVSREKKERFSLILESASTNQTSMYLCASSLSRERSSYEQYFGPGTRLTVT.

V gene TRBV6-5 combines with J gene TRBJ2-1; weak D call: TRBD1 (6 bases). The length of the CDR3 is 16 residues. Germline CDR1 and CDR2: MNHEY and SVGAGI. Trimming cost V 0 bases and J 4 bases, with 13 bases left between them. The CDR3 DNA reads TGTGCCAGCAGTTACTCCCACATGGGGGCATACAATGAGCAGTTCTTC. It encodes CASSYSHMGAYNEQFF.

The CDR3 spells CASSLDGLAGTDTQYF. CDR3 nucleotide sequence: TGCGCCAGCAGCCTGGATGGGCTAGCGGGAACAGATACGCAGTATTTT. The chain is built from TRBV4-3 and TRBJ2-3; 9 bases map to TRBD2. V lost 4 bases, J lost 3 bases, and 8 bases stayed unmatched. Germline values: CDR1 LGHNA, CDR2 YSLEER. The CDR3 is 16 amino acids.

In its sample, this clone was seen once. This chain joins TRBV28 and TRBJ1-5; maybe TRBD1 (6 bases). The CDR3 is made up of 17 amino acids. V was cut by 5 bases and J by 2 bases, with 19 bases left in between. Looked up from germline, CDR1 is MDHEN and CDR2 is SYDVKM. The CDR3 is CASSITQGLRGNQPQHF. In DNA, the CDR3 is TGTGCCAGCAGTATAACCCAGGGGCTGAGGGGCAATCAGCCCCAGCATTTT. Variable domain in full (rest from reference TRBV28 and TRBJ1-5): DVKVTQSSRYLVKRTGEKVFLECVQDMDHENMFWYRQDPGLGLRLIYFSYDVKMKEKGDIPEGYSVSREKKERFSLILESASTNQTSMYLCASSITQGLRGNQPQHFGDGTRLSIL.

This clone appeared a few times. The rearrangement links TRBV5-1 to TRBJ2-5; 15 bases fit TRBD2. Germline V CDR1 and CDR2: SGHRS, YFSETQ. The junction had 9 bases not matched to a gene; V was cut back by 4 bases and J by 2 bases. This CDR3 has 18 amino acids. The CDR3 DNA sequence: TGCGCCAGCAGCCCGGGGACTAGCGGGGGGCCCCATCAAGAGACCCAGTACTTC. This codes for CASSPGTSGGPHQETQYF.

V and J are TRBV7-2 and TRBJ2-3; perhaps TRBD1 as D (5 bases). This CDR3 has 13 residues. From germline, CDR1 is SGHTA and CDR2 FQGNSA. Between the trimmed V and J ends, which lost 3 bases and 4 bases, there was a span of 8 bases. CDR3 protein: CASSFRVPDTQYF. The CDR3 bases are TGTGCCAGCAGCTTCAGGGTCCCAGATACGCAGTATTTT. Full variable domain (outside the CDR3, taken from reference TRBV7-2 and TRBJ2-3): GAGVSQSPSNKVTEKGKDVELRCDPISGHTALYWYRQSLGQGLEFLIYFQGNSAPDKSGLPSDRFSAERTGGSVSTLTIQRTQQEDSAVYLCASSFRVPDTQYFGPGTRLTVL.

This clone was seen once. This rearrangement joins TRBV19 to TRBJ1-5; D uncertain. There are 13 residues in the CDR3. CDR1 is LNHDA, CDR2 SQIVND, per germline (reference sequence). The germline V and J ends were trimmed by 5 bases and 4 bases, with 9 bases remaining between them. The CDR3 DNA reads TGTGCCAGTAGTCTCTACATGAATCAGCCCCAGCATTTT. Translating gives CASSLYMNQPQHF. Together with reference TRBV19 and TRBJ1-5, the CDR3 gives the full variable domain: DGGITQSPKYLFRKEGQNVTLSCEQNLNHDAMYWYRQDPGQGLRLIYYSQIVNDFQKGDIAEGYSVSREKKESFPLTVTSAQKNPTAFYLCASSLYMNQPQHFGDGTRLSIL.

The rearrangement uses TRBV7-9 and TRBJ1-2; D is undetermined. CDR1 SEHNR and CDR2 FQNEAQ come from the germline V gene (reference sequence). V was clipped by 4 bases and J by 3 bases, with 27 bases between them. The CDR3 covers 19 residues. The DNA for the CDR3 is TGTGCCAGCAGCTCGGAGGAGGGCCCACGAGGGTATGGGGACTATGGCTACACCTTC. Translated: CASSSEEGPRGYGDYGYTF. The full variable domain, rest sourced from reference TRBV7-9 and TRBJ1-2, is DTGVSQNPRHKITKRGQNVTFRCDPISEHNRLYWYRQTLGQGPEFLTYFQNEAQLEKSRLLSDRFSAERPKGSFSTLEIQRTEQGDSAMYLCASSSEEGPRGYGDYGYTFGSGTRLTVV.

DNA for the CDR3: TGTGCCAGTAGTATACAGGGTGCAGATACGCAGTATTTT. This gives the protein CASSIQGADTQYF. The genes are TRBV19 and TRBJ2-3, with D possibly TRBD1 on 5 matching bases. The V end was cut by 2 bases, the J end by 4 bases, with 7 bases between. The V gene's germline CDR1 is LNHDA and CDR2 SQIVND (reference sequence). The CDR3 has 13 amino acids.

The J gene is TRBJ2-2, the V gene TRBV3-1 (or the pseudogene TRBV3-2), with 7 nucleotides matching TRBD2. V lost 7 bases to trimming and J lost 0 bases; unmatched junction nucleotides: 17. The CDR3 loop spans 19 amino acids. Germline V gene lookup returns CDR1 LGHDT and CDR2 YNNKEL (reference sequence). The CDR3 sequence: CASTDSRRSGATNTGELFF. In DNA, the CDR3 is TGTGCCAGCACCGATTCAAGGAGAAGCGGGGCAACGAACACCGGGGAGCTGTTTTTT.

This clone was observed a single time. The chain uses TRBV19 and TRBJ2-2; TRBD2 aligns across 8 bases. V was pared by 11 bases and J by 6 bases, with 8 bases of the junction left unmatched. From germline, CDR1 is LNHDA and CDR2 SQIVND (reference sequence). The CDR3 runs to 13 residues. CDR3 sequence: CASGRGGAGELFF. Written as DNA, the CDR3 is TGTGCCTCGGGACGGGGGGGAGCCGGGGAGCTGTTTTTT. Together with reference TRBV19 and TRBJ2-2, the CDR3 gives the full variable domain: DGGITQSPKYLFRKEGQNVTLSCEQNLNHDAMYWYRQDPGQGLRLIYYSQIVNDFQKGDIAEGYSVSREKKESFPLTVTSAQKNPTAFYLCASGRGGAGELFFGEGSRLTVL.

As concerns this clone: Likely a read error: the CDR3 ends without its conserved phenylalanine or tryptophan. It is unclear where the CDR3 begins or ends on the DNA, so no DNA is shown, and the CDR3 is as TCRdb lists it. The rearrangement joins TRBV7-9 to TRBJ1-1; the DNA was not compared with TRBD1, the D call given in the table. Germline loops: CDR1 SEHNR, CDR2 FQNEAQ (reference sequence). The CDR3 is made up of 11 amino acids, end residues included. This CDR3 is CASSLGVWDRV.

This chain joins TRBV7-2 and TRBJ2-7; 11 nucleotides line up with TRBD2. The CDR3 has 17 amino acids. Trimming cost V 1 base and J 3 bases; bases outside gene matches: 8. CDR1 is SGHTA, CDR2 FQGNSA, per germline. This chain's CDR3 is CASSLDRPTSGNYEQYF. As DNA, the CDR3 is TGTGCCAGCAGCTTAGACCGGCCGACTAGCGGGAACTACGAGCAGTACTTC.

This rearrangement joins TRBV5-4 to TRBJ2-3; 8 nucleotides match TRBD1. This CDR3 is built from 18 residues. V trimming: 2 bases; J trimming: 0 bases; junction bases outside the gene matches: 11. The germline V gene has CDR1 SGHNT and CDR2 YYREEE (reference sequence). The CDR3 loop is CASSLSPGDRPSTDTQYF. DNA for the CDR3: TGTGCCAGCAGCTTATCCCCGGGGGACAGGCCCAGCACAGATACGCAGTATTTT.

The chain is built from TRBV12-3 or TRBV12-4 and TRBJ1-1; 7 nucleotides align to TRBD1. The CDR3 has 13 amino acids. J gave up 7 bases and V 6 bases, and 8 bases lay outside the gene matches. This chain's CDR3 is CASRETGQGEAFF. The CDR3 bases are TGTGCCAGCAGAGAGACAGGGCAAGGTGAAGCTTTCTTT.

This clone turned up a few times. The chain couples TRBV30 to TRBJ2-7, with unresolved D. Germline V gives CDR1 GTSNPN, CDR2 SVGIG (reference sequence). Deletions cut 0 bases from V and 0 bases from J, with 12 bases between. This CDR3 is 15 amino acids long. The CDR3 bases are TGTGCCTGGAGTGTTGGACGGATAAGCTCCTACGAGCAGTACTTC. It encodes CAWSVGRISSYEQYF.

The chain has TRBV14 and TRBJ1-1; no clear D. Germline V gene data show CDR1 as SGHDN and CDR2 as FVKESK. CDR3 size: 14 residues. The germline V and J ends were trimmed by 1 base and 7 bases, with 13 bases remaining between them. The CDR3 here is CASSQVGYQSEAFF. The CDR3 bases are TGTGCCAGCAGCCAAGTAGGGTATCAGAGTGAAGCTTTCTTT.

This chain uses TRBV27 with TRBJ1-6; 7 nucleotides line up with TRBD1. V was clipped by 6 bases and J by 6 bases; unmatched bases: 8. The CDR3 contains 15 residues. Germline V gene lookup returns CDR1 MNHEY and CDR2 SMNVEV (reference sequence). DNA of the CDR3: TGTGCCAGCAGCTCGTCAGGGGGGCCTAATTCACCCCTCCACTTT. This sequence encodes CASSSSGGPNSPLHF.

V and J are TRBV29-1 and TRBJ1-1, with a weak D call TRBD1 (6 bases). Germline CDR1 and CDR2: SQVTM and ANQGSEA. V lost 3 bases, J lost 0 bases, and 8 bases lay in between. This CDR3 has 13 residues. CDR3 protein: CSVERGMNTEAFF. As DNA, the CDR3 is TGCAGCGTTGAGAGGGGGATGAACACTGAAGCTTTCTTT.

V is TRBV7-9 and J is TRBJ2-3; the match to TRBD2 covers 7 bases. The CDR3 has 17 amino acids. CDR1 and CDR2 from the germline V gene are SEHNR and FQNEAQ (reference sequence). V lost 4 bases to trimming and J lost 5 bases; unmatched junction nucleotides: 15. DNA for the CDR3: TGTGCCAGCAGCTCCACACCCGGAGGACTAGGGGTAGATACGCAGTATTTT. This codes for CASSSTPGGLGVDTQYF. The full variable domain, its missing parts supplied by reference TRBV7-9 and TRBJ2-3, is DTGVSQNPRHKITKRGQNVTFRCDPISEHNRLYWYRQTLGQGPEFLTYFQNEAQLEKSRLLSDRFSAERPKGSFSTLEIQRTEQGDSAMYLCASSSTPGGLGVDTQYFGPGTRLTVL.

The rearrangement joins TRBV7-3 to TRBJ2-3; TRBD1 aligns across 7 bases. V shed 5 bases, J shed 4 bases, and the junction held 12 bases outside the gene matches. Per the germline V gene, CDR1 is SGHTA and CDR2 is FQGTGA. This CDR3 has 16 amino acids. CDR3 loop: CASSDRGRGPADTQYF. CDR3 coding DNA: TGTGCCAGCAGCGACCGGGGTAGGGGGCCGGCAGATACGCAGTATTTT.